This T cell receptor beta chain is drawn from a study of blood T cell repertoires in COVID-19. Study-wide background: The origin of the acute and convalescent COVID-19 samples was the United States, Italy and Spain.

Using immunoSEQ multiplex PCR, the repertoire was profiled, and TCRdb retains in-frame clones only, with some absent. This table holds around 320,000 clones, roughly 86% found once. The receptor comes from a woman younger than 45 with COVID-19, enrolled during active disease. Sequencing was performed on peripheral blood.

The CDR3 nucleotides are TGTGCCAGCAGTTTAGTGGGGACAGAAGCTTTCTTT. Residues: CASSLVGTEAFF. This rearrangement joins TRBV12-3 or TRBV12-4 to TRBJ1-1, with a possible D match to TRBD1 (6 bases). This CDR3 has 12 amino acids. Between the trimmed V and J ends, which lost 1 base and 8 bases, there was a span of 8 bases.